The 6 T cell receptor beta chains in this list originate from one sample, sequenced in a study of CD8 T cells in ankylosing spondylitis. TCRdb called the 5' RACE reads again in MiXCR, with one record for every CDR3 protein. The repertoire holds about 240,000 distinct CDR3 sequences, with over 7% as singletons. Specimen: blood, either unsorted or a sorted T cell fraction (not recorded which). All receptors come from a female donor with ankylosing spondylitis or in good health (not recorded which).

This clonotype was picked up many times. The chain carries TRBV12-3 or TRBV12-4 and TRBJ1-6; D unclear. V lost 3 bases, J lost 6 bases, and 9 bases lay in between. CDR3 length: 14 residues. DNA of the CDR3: TGTGCCAGCAGTTTGGGCAAACCTAATTCACCCCTCCACTTT. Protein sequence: CASSLGKPNSPLHF.

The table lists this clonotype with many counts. CDR3 sequence reads: CAISEGLARFF. CDR3 nucleotide sequence: TGTGCCATCAGTGAGGGACTAGCACGGTTCTTC. This sequence joins TRBV10-3 and TRBJ2-1, with 8 bases identical to TRBD2. CDR3 size: 11 residues. Germline V gene lookup returns CDR1 ENHRY and CDR2 SYGVKD. The V segment lost 2 bases and the J segment 15 bases; nucleotides outside the gene matches: 3.

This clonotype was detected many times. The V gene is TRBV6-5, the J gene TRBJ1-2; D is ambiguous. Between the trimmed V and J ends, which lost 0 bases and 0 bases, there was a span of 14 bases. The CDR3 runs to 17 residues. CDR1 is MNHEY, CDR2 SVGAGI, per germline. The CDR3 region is CASSYSPYGESNYGYTF. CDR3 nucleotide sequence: TGTGCCAGCAGTTACTCCCCCTATGGGGAGTCTAACTATGGCTACACCTTC.

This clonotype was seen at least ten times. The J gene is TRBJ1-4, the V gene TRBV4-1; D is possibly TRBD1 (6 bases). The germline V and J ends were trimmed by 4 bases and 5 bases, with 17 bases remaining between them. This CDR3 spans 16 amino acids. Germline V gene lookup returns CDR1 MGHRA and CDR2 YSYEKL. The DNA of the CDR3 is TGCGCCAGCAGCCCAAGATGGGGGGCAAGGAATGAAAAACTGTTTTTT. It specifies CASSPRWGARNEKLFF.

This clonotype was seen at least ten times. This CDR3 is CASSEIAGGMRHEQFF. The CDR3 DNA sequence: TGTGCCAGCAGTGAGATAGCGGGAGGGATGCGCCATGAGCAGTTCTTC. The V gene is TRBV25-1, the J gene TRBJ2-1, with 11 bases aligning to TRBD2. Germline V CDR1 and CDR2: MGHDK, SYGVNS. Germline trimming cut 3 bases from V and 8 bases from J; bases unmatched to any gene: 9. The CDR3 totals 16 residues. The entire variable domain, with the rest obtained from reference TRBV25-1 and TRBJ2-1, is as follows: EADIYQTPRYLVIGTGKKITLECSQTMGHDKMYWYQQDPGMELHLIHYSYGVNSTEKGDLSSESTVSRIRTEHFPLTLESARPSHTSQYLCASSEIAGGMRHEQFFGPGTRLTVL.

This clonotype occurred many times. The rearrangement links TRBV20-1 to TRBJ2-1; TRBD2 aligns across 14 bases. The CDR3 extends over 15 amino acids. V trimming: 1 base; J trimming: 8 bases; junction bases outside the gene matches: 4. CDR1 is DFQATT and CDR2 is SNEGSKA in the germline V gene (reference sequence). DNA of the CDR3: TGCAGTGCTAGAGGGGGGACTAGCGGGAGACATGAGCAGTTCTTC. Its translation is CSARGGTSGRHEQFF.